The 18 T cell receptor beta chains listed next were all sequenced from one sample in a study of T cell responses to AZD1222 COVID-19 vaccine. Method: immunoSEQ multiplex PCR; TCRdb's copy keeps in-frame clones and lacks some. The repertoire holds some 130,000 clones, with roughly 89% as singletons. Sequenced material: peripheral blood, taken on day 0 of AZD1222 vaccination. These receptors were obtained from an adult in good health.

This clone was counted once. The rearrangement joins TRBV4-1 to TRBJ1-1; TRBD1 matches 10 bases. Trimming at V came to 4 bases and at J to 6 bases, leaving 11 bases not matched to a gene. Germline V gene lookup returns CDR1 MGHRA and CDR2 YSYEKL. The CDR3 loop spans 16 amino acids. CDR3 DNA: TGCGCCAGCAGCCCCCCCCCGGGACAGGGGATCCCTGAAGCTTTCTTT. This sequence encodes CASSPPPGQGIPEAFF.

This sequence joins TRBV28 and TRBJ2-5; a possible D gene is TRBD2 (6 bases). Trimming removed 6 bases at V and 5 bases at J, with 22 bases between. The CDR3 has 16 residues. Germline V CDR1 and CDR2: MDHEN, SYDVKM. The CDR3 protein is CASSKEARHGSETQYF. In DNA, the CDR3 is TGTGCCAGCAGCAAGGAAGCTCGTCACGGGAGCGAGACCCAGTACTTC.

V usage is TRBV28 and J usage is TRBJ1-2; no clear D. The V gene's germline CDR1 is MDHEN and CDR2 SYDVKM. The CDR3 sequence is 14 residues long. The V and J ends lost 10 bases and 0 bases respectively, with 15 bases between them. The CDR3 coding sequence is TGTGCCACCATTCAAACTCTTGCTAACTATGGCTACACCTTC. It codes for CATIQTLANYGYTF.

The J gene is TRBJ1-1, the V gene TRBV19; D may be TRBD1 (5 bases). Germline V gene sequence: CDR1 LNHDA, CDR2 SQIVND (reference sequence). The length of the CDR3 is 14 residues. Trimming left V 3 bases short and J 4 bases short, with 12 bases between. CDR3 region: CASSMSQGFTEAFF. The CDR3, as DNA: TGTGCCAGTAGTATGTCTCAGGGTTTCACTGAAGCTTTCTTT.

The V and J genes are TRBV25-1 and TRBJ2-3; 7 bases line up with TRBD1. V shed 6 bases and J 1 base; nucleotides not matched to a gene: 13. The V gene's germline CDR1 is MGHDK and CDR2 SYGVNS. This CDR3 is built from 17 residues. The CDR3 bases are TGTGCCAGCAGATCAACCAAGGCAGGGGGTCGCACAGATACGCAGTATTTT. Translation gives CASRSTKAGGRTDTQYF.

The chain employs TRBV18 and TRBJ1-3; D uncertain. This CDR3 region has 16 residues. The germline gives CDR1 KGHSH, CDR2 LQKENI. Trimming removed 0 bases at V and 4 bases at J, with 13 bases between. The DNA of the CDR3 is TGTGCCAGCTCACCACCGGGGAGATCCCAAGGAAACACCATATATTTT. Encoded protein: CASSPPGRSQGNTIYF.

This clone has only one observation. The rearrangement uses TRBV13 and TRBJ1-1, with 8 nucleotides matching TRBD1. The V segment lost 0 bases and the J segment 5 bases; nucleotides outside the gene matches: 8. Germline V gene data show CDR1 as PRHDT and CDR2 as FYEKMQ (reference sequence). The CDR3 loop spans 16 amino acids. The CDR3 protein is CASSLGGRGRGTEAFF. The CDR3 DNA follows: TGTGCCAGCAGCTTAGGTGGCAGGGGGCGAGGAACTGAAGCTTTCTTT.

The CDR3 coding sequence is TGTGCCAGCAGCTCCGCAGGACAGGGGCCCTACGAGCAGTACTTC. Translated: CASSSAGQGPYEQYF. The chain is built from TRBV5-4 and TRBJ2-7; 9 bases line up with TRBD1. This CDR3 is built from 15 residues. Germline CDR1 reads SGHNT; CDR2 reads YYREEE (reference sequence). After removal of 3 bases from V and 2 bases from J, the junction contained 6 bases not matched to a gene.

This clone was detected only a few times. The chain couples TRBV5-4 to TRBJ1-3; D gene unclear. Germline CDR1 is SGHNT and CDR2 is YYREEE (reference sequence). The CDR3 length is 15 residues. V lost 1 base to trimming and J lost 0 bases, with 8 bases between them. The CDR3: CASSLPGISGNTIYF. CDR3 coding DNA: TGTGCCAGCAGCTTGCCTGGGATCTCTGGAAACACCATATATTTT.

This rearrangement joins TRBV5-1 to TRBJ1-5; 7 nucleotides match TRBD1. The CDR3 sequence is 15 residues long. Germline CDR1 is SGHRS and CDR2 is YFSETQ. V shed 0 bases and J 7 bases; nucleotides not matched to a gene: 7. The CDR3 reads CASSLGQGEGQPQHF. The DNA of the CDR3 is TGCGCCAGCAGCTTGGGACAGGGCGAGGGGCAGCCCCAGCATTTT.

This clone was observed a single time. The chain employs TRBV18 and TRBJ2-3; 7 nucleotides align to TRBD1. Germline CDR1 is KGHSH and CDR2 is LQKENI. The CDR3 loop spans 14 amino acids. Germline trimming cut 3 bases from V and 4 bases from J; bases unmatched to any gene: 4. CDR3 bases: TGTGCCAGCTCACCCCAGCAGGGGGCAGATACGCAGTATTTT. As protein: CASSPQQGADTQYF.

The V and J genes are TRBV3-1 (or the pseudogene TRBV3-2) and TRBJ1-1, with a possible D match to TRBD1 (6 bases). The CDR3 extends over 15 amino acids. Germline V gene sequence: CDR1 LGHDT, CDR2 YNNKEL (reference sequence). Trimming took off 3 bases at V and 0 bases at J, with 11 bases between the two ends. CDR3: CASSHVTGMNTEAFF. In DNA, the CDR3 is TGTGCCAGCAGCCATGTCACAGGGATGAACACTGAAGCTTTCTTT.

J is TRBJ2-4 and V is TRBV6-2 or TRBV6-3; 7 nucleotides align to TRBD2. Unmatched junction bases numbered 5, after V lost 0 bases and J lost 6 bases. The germline V gene encodes CDR1 MNHEY and CDR2 SVGEGT. This CDR3 contains 15 residues. This CDR3 is CASSYSASGRNIQYF. CDR3 DNA: TGTGCCAGCAGTTACTCAGCTAGCGGCAGAAACATTCAGTACTTC.

This clone was recorded only once. The chain uses TRBV6-4 and TRBJ1-1; D ambiguous. The ends were cut back, 8 bases at V and 7 bases at J, with 14 bases in the middle. The CDR3 totals 12 residues. CDR1 and CDR2 from the germline V gene are MRHNA and SNTAGT. The DNA for the CDR3 is TGTGCCAGCGGGGATCTCATGGGTGAAGCTTTCTTT. Amino acids: CASGDLMGEAFF.

As to this clone: The sample holds other DNA sequences that translate to the same CDR3. The chain recombines TRBV27 with TRBJ1-1; no reliable D call. Trimming took off 2 bases at V and 0 bases at J, with 4 bases between the two ends. CDR3 length: 13 residues. Germline V gives CDR1 MNHEY, CDR2 SMNVEV (reference sequence). CDR3 in amino acids: CASSLGMNTEAFF. The CDR3 DNA follows: TGTGCCAGCAGTTTAGGAATGAACACTGAAGCTTTCTTT.

The chain carries TRBV6-5 and TRBJ1-5; D call uncertain. From germline, CDR1 is MNHEY and CDR2 SVGAGI. V was cut by 8 bases and J by 0 bases, with 14 bases left in between. The CDR3 covers 15 residues. CDR3 bases: TGTGCCAGCGAAGAGGCAGACAATAGCAATCAGCCCCAGCATTTT. Translating gives CASEEADNSNQPQHF.

The chain recombines TRBV19 with TRBJ2-7, with D possibly being TRBD2 (6 bases). In germline, CDR1 is LNHDA, CDR2 SQIVND (reference sequence). The CDR3 sequence is 18 residues long. Deletions cut 3 bases from V and 0 bases from J, with 21 bases between. The CDR3 DNA reads as TGTGCCAGTAGTATCAGAGGATTAGCAGGCGGGATCTCCTACGAGCAGTACTTC. Translating gives CASSIRGLAGGISYEQYF.

This chain joins TRBV7-2 and TRBJ1-1, with D hard to call. In germline, CDR1 is SGHTA, CDR2 FQGNSA. Trimming left V 4 bases short and J 3 bases short, with 18 bases between. The CDR3 is 16 amino acids. CDR3: CASSSSPMGLDTEAFF. The CDR3 DNA follows: TGTGCCAGCAGCTCAAGCCCAATGGGTTTAGACACTGAAGCTTTCTTT. Full variable domain (missing parts from reference TRBV7-2 and TRBJ1-1): GAGVSQSPSNKVTEKGKDVELRCDPISGHTALYWYRQSLGQGLEFLIYFQGNSAPDKSGLPSDRFSAERTGGSVSTLTIQRTQQEDSAVYLCASSSSPMGLDTEAFFGQGTRLTVV.